The rows below give T cell receptor beta chains drawn from one sample of a study of shared clonotypes between healthy human individuals. Sequencing was performed with immunoSEQ multiplex PCR; in TCRdb, only in-frame clones are kept and a portion is missing. Here the sample spans roughly 700,000 clones, roughly 70% being singletons. Sequencing was done on a sample of memory CD4+ T cells sorted from blood. The receptors stem from a woman aged 25 to 39 in good health. The CDR3 runs from the conserved cysteine through the conserved F or W. The order of the fields is clone size, D gene, V gene, J gene, CDR3 protein, CDR3 DNA. D genes are given only for firm matches. Where a row states a size, it is once, few, many or the class of an expanded clone; other rows omit it.

>NA|NA|TRBV19|TRBJ2-4
CASSIGLSRTGTKQNIQYF
TGTGCCAGTAGTATAGGCCTCTCAAGGACTGGTACAAAACAAAACATTCAGTACTTC
>once|TRBD2|TRBV30|TRBJ2-1
CAWETSGNEQFF
TGTGCCTGGGAAACTAGCGGGAATGAGCAGTTCTTC
>few|TRBD1|TRBV4-2|TRBJ1-1
CASRPTGGSEAFF
TGTGCCAGCAGACCGACAGGGGGATCTGAAGCTTTCTTT
>NA|NA|TRBV20-1|TRBJ2-1
CSPTWDEQFF
TGCAGTCCAACCTGGGATGAGCAGTTCTTC
>NA|NA|TRBV18|TRBJ2-5
CASSPTRQGGETQYF
TGTGCCAGCTCACCGACTAGACAGGGCGGGGAGACCCAGTACTTC
>few|NA|TRBV6-1|TRBJ2-2
CASSEVRGGRGGELFF
TGTGCCAGCAGTGAAGTGAGGGGAGGTCGGGGCGGGGAGCTGTTTTTT
>NA|NA|TRBV19|TRBJ2-7
CASSRSRSSSYEQYF
TGTGCCAGTAGTCGGTCCAGGTCGAGCTCCTACGAGCAGTACTTC
>NA|NA|TRBV11-2|TRBJ1-1
CASSLALGLNTEAFF
TGTGCCAGCAGCTTAGCCCTCGGGTTGAACACTGAAGCTTTCTTT
>NA|TRBD2|TRBV7-3|TRBJ2-1
CASSLRTSVGNEQFF
TGTGCCAGCAGCTTGCGGACTAGCGTCGGTAATGAGCAGTTCTTC
>NA|NA|TRBV27|TRBJ2-7
CASRTTRGGVPSYEQYF
TGTGCCAGCAGGACCACCCGTGGGGGCGTCCCCTCCTACGAGCAGTACTTC
>few|TRBD2|TRBV30|TRBJ2-7
CAWTLGGYEQYF
TGTGCCTGGACCCTCGGGGGGTACGAGCAGTACTTC
>many|NA|TRBV7-8|TRBJ2-3
CASSLNRGTDTQYF
TGTGCCAGCAGCTTAAATCGCGGCACAGATACGCAGTATTTT
>NA|NA|TRBV5-5|TRBJ2-7
CASSLQRGLQGEQYF
TGTGCCAGCAGCCTCCAGCGGGGACTACAGGGTGAGCAGTACTTC
>NA|NA|TRBV5-5|TRBJ1-2
CASSLDGNYGYTF
TGTGCCAGCAGCTTGGACGGGAACTATGGCTACACCTTC
>NA|NA|TRBV4-1|TRBJ2-1
CASSQDPGTAAYNEQFF
TGCGCCAGCAGCCAAGACCCTGGAACCGCAGCCTACAATGAGCAGTTCTTC
>NA|NA|TRBV19|TRBJ1-2
CASSGQRVFGYTF
TGTGCCAGTAGTGGGCAGCGGGTGTTCGGCTACACCTTC
>once|NA|TRBV6-5|TRBJ2-7
CASTPLGGSYEQYF
TGTGCCAGCACTCCGCTTGGGGGGAGCTACGAGCAGTACTTC
>NA|NA|TRBV11-2|TRBJ2-1
CASSRTRTGRNEQFF
TGTGCCAGCAGCCGAACTAGGACTGGCAGGAATGAGCAGTTCTTC
>few|NA|TRBV5-1|TRBJ2-3
CASSLGLADTDTQYF
TGCGCCAGCAGCCTGGGACTGGCGGACACAGATACGCAGTATTTT
>NA|NA|TRBV5-5|TRBJ2-4
CASSLIPSGLAKNIQYF
TGTGCCAGCAGCTTAATACCCTCAGGACTAGCCAAAAACATTCAGTACTTC
>NA|NA|TRBV6-5|TRBJ1-3
CASRQGVANTIYF
TGTGCCAGCAGGCAGGGTGTTGCAAACACCATATATTTT
>once|NA|TRBV9|TRBJ2-1
CASSFGLHRQDEQFF
TGTGCCAGCAGCTTCGGGCTACACCGTCAAGATGAGCAGTTCTTC
>NA|NA|TRBV7-9|TRBJ1-2
CASSFETFYGYTF
TGTGCCAGCAGCTTCGAGACCTTCTATGGCTACACCTTC
>NA|NA|TRBV5-4|TRBJ2-5
CASSFLAEETQYF
TGTGCCAGCAGCTTTCTCGCGGAAGAGACCCAGTACTTC
>few|NA|TRBV5-1|TRBJ2-2
CASSLDPGSPTGELFF
TGCGCCAGCAGCTTGGATCCCGGGAGCCCCACCGGGGAGCTGTTTTTT
>few|NA|TRBV5-1|TRBJ2-7
CASSFGADSYEQYF
TGCGCCAGCAGCTTCGGCGCGGACTCCTACGAGCAGTACTTC
>NA|NA|TRBV30|TRBJ1-2
CAWKAHRSGGYTF
TGTGCCTGGAAGGCACACAGATCGGGCGGCTACACCTTC
>NA|TRBD1|TRBV11-1|TRBJ1-4
CASSPGTASVNEKLFF
TGTGCCAGCAGCCCCGGGACAGCTTCGGTCAATGAAAAACTGTTTTTT
>NA|TRBD1|TRBV28|TRBJ1-1
CASSSTGGLVSFF
TGTGCCAGCAGTTCCACAGGGGGTTTGGTATCTTTCTTT
>NA|NA|TRBV6-1|TRBJ1-1
CASFRVFELDTEAFF
TGTGCCAGTTTCCGGGTCTTCGAGTTGGACACTGAAGCTTTCTTT
>NA|TRBD2|TRBV27|TRBJ2-7
CASSSPVAGAAYEQYF
TGTGCCAGCAGTTCCCCCGTAGCGGGAGCTGCCTACGAGCAGTACTTC
>NA|TRBD1|TRBV28|TRBJ1-5
CASSLTDRGKHF
TGTGCCAGCAGTTTGACGGACAGGGGAAAGCATTTT
>NA|NA|TRBV29-1|TRBJ1-1
CSVAPTQPNTEAFF
TGCAGCGTTGCCCCCACTCAACCGAACACTGAAGCTTTCTTT
>few|TRBD2|TRBV19|TRBJ2-5
CAISTRLAGKETQYF
TGTGCCATCTCGACTAGACTAGCGGGGAAAGAGACCCAGTACTTC
>NA|NA|TRBV5-1|TRBJ2-7
CASSSTYEQYF
TGCGCCAGCAGCTCGACCTACGAGCAGTACTTC
>NA|NA|TRBV27|TRBJ2-2
CASSGRWMNTGELFF
TGTGCCAGCAGTGGCCGCTGGATGAACACCGGGGAGCTGTTTTTT
>NA|TRBD1|TRBV11-2|TRBJ2-7
CASSSLRTGKDSYEQYF
TGTGCCAGCAGCTCCCTCCGGACAGGGAAAGACTCCTACGAGCAGTACTTC
>NA|TRBD1|TRBV11-2|TRBJ2-7
CASSLAVDRAHEQYF
TGTGCCAGCAGCTTAGCAGTGGACAGGGCTCACGAGCAGTACTTC
>NA|NA|TRBV11-2|TRBJ2-5
CASSFWPETQYF
TGTGCCAGCAGCTTTTGGCCGGAGACCCAGTACTTC
>once|TRBD2|TRBV7-6|TRBJ2-2
CASSSRTSGSTGELFF
TGTGCCAGCAGCTCCAGGACTAGCGGGAGTACCGGGGAGCTGTTTTTT
>NA|NA|TRBV2|TRBJ1-4
CASSGQVQLVEKLFF
TGTGCCAGCAGTGGCCAGGTCCAGCTCGTAGAAAAACTGTTTTTT
>NA|NA|TRBV27|TRBJ1-5
CASRGPKRGQPQHF
TGTGCCAGCAGGGGCCCCAAGAGGGGTCAGCCCCAGCATTTT
>many|TRBD1|TRBV2|TRBJ1-5
CASSVDRVEVRPQHF
TGTGCCAGCAGTGTTGACAGGGTCGAAGTGCGGCCCCAGCATTTT
>NA|NA|TRBV5-1|TRBJ2-1
CASSLGHGVGDEQFF
TGCGCCAGCAGCTTGGGACACGGAGTGGGCGATGAGCAGTTCTTC
>few|NA|TRBV28|TRBJ1-5
CASSGMPSNQPQHF
TGTGCCAGCAGTGGGATGCCTAGCAATCAGCCCCAGCATTTT
>NA|NA|TRBV15|TRBJ1-2
CATSRGVPRVYDNYGYTF
TGTGCCACCAGCAGAGGCGTCCCTAGGGTTTACGACAACTATGGCTACACCTTC
>few|TRBD1|TRBV5-1|TRBJ2-6
CASSFPGTGSGANVLTF
TGCGCCAGCAGCTTTCCCGGGACAGGATCTGGGGCCAACGTCCTGACTTTC
>NA|NA|TRBV2|TRBJ1-4
CASSREINEKLFF
TGTGCCAGCAGCAGGGAAATTAATGAAAAACTGTTTTTT
>NA|TRBD2|TRBV6-4|TRBJ2-3
CASSDELAGVDTQYF
TGTGCCAGCAGTGACGAGCTAGCGGGAGTAGATACGCAGTATTTT
>NA|TRBD2|TRBV6-4|TRBJ2-3
CASSLAGGTDTQYF
TGTGCCAGCAGTTTAGCGGGAGGCACAGATACGCAGTATTTT
>NA|TRBD1|TRBV28|TRBJ2-3
CASSLLGQGVRSNTQYF
TGTGCCAGCAGTTTATTGGGGCAGGGGGTTCGTTCGAATACGCAGTATTTT
>NA|TRBD1|TRBV28|TRBJ1-2
CASSHPQGAEGYTF
TGTGCCAGCAGCCATCCTCAGGGGGCCGAGGGCTACACCTTC
>NA|TRBD2|TRBV5-1|TRBJ2-5
CASSASTGGPGETQYF
TGCGCCAGCAGCGCGTCTACGGGAGGGCCTGGAGAGACCCAGTACTTC
>NA|NA|TRBV4-2|TRBJ2-4
CASSQEGKNTF
TGTGCCAGCAGCCAAGAGGGAAAGAATACCTTC